This T cell receptor (beta chain) stems from a study of blood T cell repertoires in COVID-19. Study background: Acute and convalescent COVID-19 samples came from the United States, Italy and Spain.

CDR1 and CDR2 from the germline V gene are SEHNR and FQNEAQ (reference sequence). With 7 bases clipped from V and 5 bases from J, the junction kept 7 bases outside the gene matches. The CDR3 has 14 amino acids. Cohort 3 recovered donors had two negative PCRs, clearance, or symptom resolution. Some clones are missing from TCRdb's copy, which holds only in-frame ones; the method was immunoSEQ multiplex PCR. In the table there are about 270,000 clones, more than 80% of which are singletons. The TCR sequence derives from a woman aged 18-30 years who had recovered from COVID-19. Sequences were obtained from PBMCs or T cells enriched from blood (not recorded which). V is TRBV7-9 and J is TRBJ1-2; 10 positions agree with TRBD1. The CDR3 here is CASTQTGGMYGYTF. CDR3 nucleotides: TGTGCCAGCACCCAGACAGGGGGCATGTATGGCTACACCTTC.